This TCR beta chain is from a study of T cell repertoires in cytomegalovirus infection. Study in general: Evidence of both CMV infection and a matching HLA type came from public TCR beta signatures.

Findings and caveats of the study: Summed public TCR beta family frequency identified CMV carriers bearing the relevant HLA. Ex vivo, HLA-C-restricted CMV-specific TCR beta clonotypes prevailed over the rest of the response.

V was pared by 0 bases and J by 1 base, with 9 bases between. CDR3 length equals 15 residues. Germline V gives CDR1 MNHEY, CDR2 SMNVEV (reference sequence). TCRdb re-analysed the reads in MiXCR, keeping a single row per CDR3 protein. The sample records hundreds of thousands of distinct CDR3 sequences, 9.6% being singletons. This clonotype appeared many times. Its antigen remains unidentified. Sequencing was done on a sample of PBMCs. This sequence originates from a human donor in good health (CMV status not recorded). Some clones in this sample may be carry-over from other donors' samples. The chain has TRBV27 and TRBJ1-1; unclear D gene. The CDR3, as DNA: TGTGCCAGCAGTTTATCGAGGGCAGGGAACACTGAAGCTTTCTTT. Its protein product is CASSLSRAGNTEAFF.